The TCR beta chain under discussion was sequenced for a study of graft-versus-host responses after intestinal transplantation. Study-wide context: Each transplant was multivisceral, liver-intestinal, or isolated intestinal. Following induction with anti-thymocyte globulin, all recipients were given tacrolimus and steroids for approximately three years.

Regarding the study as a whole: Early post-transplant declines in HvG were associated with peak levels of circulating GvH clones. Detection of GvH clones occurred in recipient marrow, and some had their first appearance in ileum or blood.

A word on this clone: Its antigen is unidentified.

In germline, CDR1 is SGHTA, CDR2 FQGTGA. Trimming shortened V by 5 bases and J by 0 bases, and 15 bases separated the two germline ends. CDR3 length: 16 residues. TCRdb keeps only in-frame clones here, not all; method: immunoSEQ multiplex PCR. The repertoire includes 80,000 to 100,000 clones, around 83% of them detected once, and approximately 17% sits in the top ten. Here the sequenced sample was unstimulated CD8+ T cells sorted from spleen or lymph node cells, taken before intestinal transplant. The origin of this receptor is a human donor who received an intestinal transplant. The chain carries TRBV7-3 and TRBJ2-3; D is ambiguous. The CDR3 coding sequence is TGTGCCAGCAGCCCCGAGAGCGTTACTAGCACAGATACGCAGTATTTT. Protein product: CASSPESVTSTDTQYF.